This TCR beta chain stems from a study of cytomegalovirus exposure and HLA in healthy donors. Looking at the study overall: Findings of an earlier analysis included some 120 million unique TCR beta sequences from 190 million or so T cells. Ancestry clustering placed around 81% of around 400 genotyped donors in the Caucasian-associated cluster. Study results and caveats: Analysis was carried out at a later point, and it linked a missense DCLRE1C variant to TCR beta V- and J-gene trimming. The classifier reportedly diagnosed cytomegalovirus status with high specificity and sensitivity.

It was with 60 Vbeta and 13 Jbeta primers that the PCR ran. The assay was immunoSEQ multiplex PCR, and TCRdb's table has in-frame clones only and misses some. The sample has 150,000 to 200,000 clones, about 80% seen once. Trimming removed 4 bases from V and 4 bases from J; junction bases left unmatched: 14. Germline CDR1 SGHTS, CDR2 YDEGEE. The CDR3 spans 17 residues. In regard to this clone: Its antigen remains unknown.

This receptor was taken from a woman in her twenties or thirties in good health and CMV-seropositive. Sequencing input: PBMCs. The chain is built from TRBV5-8 and TRBJ2-3; TRBD2 matches 8 bases. This chain's CDR3 is CASSPNAAGASADTQYF. Written as DNA, the CDR3 is TGTGCCAGCAGCCCCAACGCAGCGGGAGCCTCAGCAGATACGCAGTATTTT.